This section outlines one T cell receptor (beta chain) sequence together with its context. The data originate from a study of blood T cell repertoires in COVID-19. Profiled with immunoSEQ multiplex PCR; TCRdb holds only in-frame clones, not every one. Of 200,000 or so clones listed, 83% are singletons. The sample taken for sequencing was PBMCs or T cells enriched from blood (not recorded which). The TCR sequence derives from a woman aged 45 to 65 who had been exposed to COVID-19.

Here the CDR3 reads CASSQDIGGAWNTEAFF. The CDR3 DNA follows: TGCGCCAGCAGCCAAGATATAGGCGGGGCTTGGAACACTGAAGCTTTCTTT. The J gene is TRBJ1-1, the V gene TRBV4-3; D perhaps matches TRBD1 (5 bases). This CDR3 comprises 17 residues. V was trimmed by 0 bases and J by 1 base, leaving 15 bases between them. Germline V lookup: CDR1 LGHNA, CDR2 YSLEER.